The 8 T cell receptor beta chains below all came from one sample that was sequenced in a study of CD8 T cells in ankylosing spondylitis listed by TCRdb under 2017. Library construction relied on 5' RACE. Data came from an Illumina HiSeq 2500. The public sequencing data were trimmed at Q25 with fastp and processed into clonotypes with MiXCR by TCRdb, which kept only in-frame beta chains. Entries that share a CDR3 protein sequence are merged under the most common genes and DNA. This sample has 180,000 or so distinct CDR3 sequences in its table, and 9.5% to 13% of those were observed once. Clones ranked in the top ten supply about 28% of the sample. Material for sequencing was blood, either unsorted or a sorted T cell fraction (not recorded which). Receptor source: a male donor with ankylosing spondylitis or in good health (not recorded which).

This clonotype was picked up many times. V gene TRBV12-3 or TRBV12-4 combines with J gene TRBJ1-1; D unclear. The V gene lost 5 bases and the J gene lost 4 bases, with 14 bases spanning the gap. This CDR3 is 14 amino acids long. The CDR3 loop reads CASSPDLIVTEAFF. CDR3 sequence (DNA): TGTGCCAGCAGTCCGGACCTGATCGTCACTGAAGCTTTCTTT.

This clonotype was detected many times. This chain links TRBV9 with TRBJ2-2; TRBD1 is a possible D gene (5 bases). Germline V gene lookup returns CDR1 SGDLS and CDR2 YYNGEE. The CDR3 is 15 residues long. With 0 bases removed from V and 1 base from J, the gap between germline ends came to 7 bases. This chain's CDR3 is CASSVEGWNTGELFF. The CDR3 nucleotides are TGTGCCAGCAGCGTAGAGGGGTGGAACACCGGGGAGCTGTTTTTT. Using reference TRBV9 and TRBJ2-2 for the parts outside the CDR3, the full variable domain is DSGVTQTPKHLITATGQRVTLRCSPRSGDLSVYWYQQSLDQGLQFLIQYYNGEERAKGNILERFSAQQFPDLHSELNLSSLELGDSALYFCASSVEGWNTGELFFGEGSRLTVL.

A few counts support this clonotype. The genes are TRBV28 and TRBJ2-6, with D possibly TRBD1 on 5 matching bases. This CDR3 has 15 residues. V was pared by 4 bases and J by 0 bases, with 7 bases between. From germline, CDR1 is MDHEN and CDR2 SYDVKM. CDR3 coding DNA: TGTGCCAGCAGTTATAGGGGCTCTGGGGCCAACGTCCTGACTTTC. This codes for CASSYRGSGANVLTF.

Many counts were recorded for this clonotype. The chain is built from TRBV9 and TRBJ2-2; 10 bases match TRBD1. Germline assignment: CDR1 SGDLS and CDR2 YYNGEE. The CDR3 contains 15 residues. Trimming at V came to 5 bases and at J to 5 bases, leaving 6 bases not matched to a gene. CDR3 sequence: CASRAGTGETGELFF. The DNA of the CDR3 is TGTGCCAGCAGAGCCGGGACAGGGGAGACCGGGGAGCTGTTTTTT. Looking up the rest from reference TRBV9 and TRBJ2-2 gives the full variable domain: DSGVTQTPKHLITATGQRVTLRCSPRSGDLSVYWYQQSLDQGLQFLIQYYNGEERAKGNILERFSAQQFPDLHSELNLSSLELGDSALYFCASRAGTGETGELFFGEGSRLTVL.

In this sample, this clonotype turned up once. The chain uses TRBV7-9 and TRBJ2-3, with D unclear. The CDR3 sequence is 13 residues long. The V and J ends lost 5 bases and 5 bases respectively, with 11 bases between them. From germline, CDR1 is SEHNR and CDR2 FQNEAQ (reference sequence). The CDR3 DNA reads TGTGCCAGCAGCACGCAAACAGTAGATACGCAGTATTTT. Translating gives CASSTQTVDTQYF.

This clonotype occurred many times. CDR3 coding DNA: TGCAGTGCACCGACAGATTTTGGGGGCTACACCTTC. It is translated as CSAPTDFGGYTF. The V gene is TRBV20-1, the J gene TRBJ1-2, with D maybe TRBD1 (5 bases). The germline CDR1 and CDR2 sequences are DFQATT and SNEGSKA (reference sequence). The CDR3 extends over 12 amino acids. The V gene lost 6 bases and the J gene lost 8 bases, with 16 bases spanning the gap.

Many counts were recorded for this clonotype. V is TRBV12-3 or TRBV12-4 and J is TRBJ2-1, with 8 bases lining up with TRBD2. With 6 bases clipped from V and 9 bases from J, the junction kept 4 bases outside the gene matches. This CDR3 contains 12 residues. CDR3 coding DNA: TGTGCCAGCAGGAGGACTAGCAGTGAGCAGTTCTTC. Its protein product is CASRRTSSEQFF.

Many counts were recorded for this clonotype. This chain connects TRBV5-8 to TRBJ1-2; 8 bases are a match to TRBD1. The CDR3 consists of 15 residues. The V gene's germline CDR1 is SGHTS and CDR2 YDEGEE. V shed 4 bases, J shed 0 bases, and the junction held 5 bases outside the gene matches. The CDR3 DNA reads as TGTGCCAGCAGCGGGGACAGGACAACTAACTATGGCTACACCTTC. Encoded protein: CASSGDRTTNYGYTF.